The next 2 T cell receptor beta chains were all read from a single sample in a study of beta chain features in type 1 diabetes. Study-wide findings and caveats: Moderately but significantly shorter TCRB CDR3s were found in Type 1 diabetes patients in all four CD4+ subsets.

Reverse transcribing all isolated RNA meant expressed TCRB transcripts were sequenced. Some clones are missing from TCRdb's copy, which holds only in-frame ones; the method was immunoSEQ multiplex PCR. This table holds 140,000 to 150,000 clones, around an eighth found once. The antigens these receptors bind are not known. The sequenced sample consisted of central memory CD4+ T cells from blood. The receptors come from a man aged 18 to 30 with type 1 diabetes.

With regard to this clone: Distinct nucleotide sequences in the sample also encode this CDR3. The V gene is TRBV14, the J gene TRBJ2-5, with D unclear. V was pared by 3 bases and J by 5 bases, with 7 bases between. CDR1 and CDR2 (germline): SGHDN, FVKESK. The CDR3 is made up of 12 amino acids. The CDR3 DNA sequence: TGTGCCAGCAGCCACGAGGTTGAGACCCAGTACTTC. Protein product: CASSHEVETQYF.

This clone has more than one count but fewer than ten. The chain uses TRBV10-3 and TRBJ2-2, with D perhaps TRBD1 (5 bases). The V gene's germline CDR1 is ENHRY and CDR2 SYGVKD. Trimming took off 5 bases at V and 0 bases at J, with 10 bases between the two ends. The CDR3 has 15 residues. CDR3 nucleotides: TGTGCCATCAGTAAACAGGAATCGAACACCGGGGAGCTGTTTTTT. This gives the protein CAISKQESNTGELFF.